This T cell receptor beta chain was identified in a study of cytomegalovirus exposure and HLA in healthy donors. Study observations and caveats: Among TCR beta chains, those listed as cytomegalovirus-associated numbered more than 150. In a later analysis, common viral pathogens appeared linked to several of the most significant clusters.

Regarding donors, all were healthy bone marrow donors. This clone was counted once. Its matching antigen is unknown. The primer mix had 60 Vbeta and 13 Jbeta primers. The data were produced by immunoSEQ multiplex PCR, yet TCRdb's version contains in-frame clones alone and is incomplete. In the table there are some 160,000 clones, roughly 85% of which are singletons. Germline assignment: CDR1 GTSNPN and CDR2 SVGIG (reference sequence). The CDR3 spans 13 residues. Deletions cut 2 bases from V and 6 bases from J, with 11 bases between. Material: PBMCs. This TCR was recovered from a woman aged 35 to 49 in good health and CMV-seronegative. V gene TRBV30 combines with J gene TRBJ1-5; D might be TRBD1 (5 bases). CDR3 protein: CAWSHSRAQPQHF. The CDR3 DNA reads TGTGCCTGGAGTCACTCCAGGGCTCAGCCCCAGCATTTT.